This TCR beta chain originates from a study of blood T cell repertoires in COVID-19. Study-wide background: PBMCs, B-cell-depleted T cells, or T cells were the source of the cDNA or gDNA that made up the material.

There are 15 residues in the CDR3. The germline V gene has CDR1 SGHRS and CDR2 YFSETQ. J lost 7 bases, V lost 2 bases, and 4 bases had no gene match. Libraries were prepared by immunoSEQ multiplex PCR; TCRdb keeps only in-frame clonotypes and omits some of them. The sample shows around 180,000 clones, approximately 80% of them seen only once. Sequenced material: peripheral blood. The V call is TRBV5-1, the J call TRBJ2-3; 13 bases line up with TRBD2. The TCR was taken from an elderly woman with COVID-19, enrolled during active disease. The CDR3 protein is CASSFGTSGKNTQYF. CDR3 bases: TGCGCCAGCAGCTTCGGGACTAGCGGGAAAAATACGCAGTATTTT.